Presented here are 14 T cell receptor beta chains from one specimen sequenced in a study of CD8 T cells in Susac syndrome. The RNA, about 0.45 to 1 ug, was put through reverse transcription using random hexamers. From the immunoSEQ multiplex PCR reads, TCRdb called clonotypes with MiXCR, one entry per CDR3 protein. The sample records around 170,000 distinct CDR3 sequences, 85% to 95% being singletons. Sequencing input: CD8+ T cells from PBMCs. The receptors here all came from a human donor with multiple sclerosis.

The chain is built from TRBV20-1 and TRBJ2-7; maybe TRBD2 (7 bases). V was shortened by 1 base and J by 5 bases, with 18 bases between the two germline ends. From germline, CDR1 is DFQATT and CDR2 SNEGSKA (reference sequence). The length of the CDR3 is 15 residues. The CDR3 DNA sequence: TGCAGTGCTAGAGCTTGGGGGGGCGCGTTCGACGAGCAGTACTTC. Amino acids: CSARAWGGAFDEQYF.

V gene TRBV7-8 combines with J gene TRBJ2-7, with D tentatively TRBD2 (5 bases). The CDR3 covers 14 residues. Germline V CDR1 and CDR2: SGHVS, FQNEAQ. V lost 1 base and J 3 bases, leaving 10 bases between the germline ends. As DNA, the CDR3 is TGTGCCAGCAGCTTAGACGACGGGATCTACGAGCAGTACTTC. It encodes CASSLDDGIYEQYF.

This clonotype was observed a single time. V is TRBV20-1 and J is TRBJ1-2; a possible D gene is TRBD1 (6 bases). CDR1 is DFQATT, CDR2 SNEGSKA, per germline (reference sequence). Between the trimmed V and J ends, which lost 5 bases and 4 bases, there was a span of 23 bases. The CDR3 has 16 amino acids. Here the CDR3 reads CSAPRLKDSSRYGYTF. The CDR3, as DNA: TGCAGTGCTCCACGCTTGAAGGACAGTTCTCGCTATGGCTACACCTTC.

In nucleotides, the CDR3 is TGCGCCAGCAGCCAAGCGTCGCGGAGCCAAGAGACCCAGTACTTC. This codes for CASSQASRSQETQYF. The V and J genes are TRBV4-1 and TRBJ2-5; D is uncertain. V dropped 1 base and J dropped 1 base, with 10 bases sitting between them. The germline V gene encodes CDR1 MGHRA and CDR2 YSYEKL. The CDR3 is 15 residues long.

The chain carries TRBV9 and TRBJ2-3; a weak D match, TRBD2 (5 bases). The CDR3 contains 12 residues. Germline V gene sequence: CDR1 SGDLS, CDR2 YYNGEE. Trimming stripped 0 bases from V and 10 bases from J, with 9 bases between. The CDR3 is CASSVDEGAQYF. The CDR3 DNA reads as TGTGCCAGCAGCGTAGACGAGGGCGCGCAGTATTTT.

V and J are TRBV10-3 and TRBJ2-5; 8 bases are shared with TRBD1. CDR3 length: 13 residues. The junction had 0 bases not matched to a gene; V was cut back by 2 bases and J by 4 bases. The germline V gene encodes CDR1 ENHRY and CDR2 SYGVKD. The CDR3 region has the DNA TGTGCCATCAGTGAGGGACAGGGAGAGACCCAGTACTTC. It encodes CAISEGQGETQYF.

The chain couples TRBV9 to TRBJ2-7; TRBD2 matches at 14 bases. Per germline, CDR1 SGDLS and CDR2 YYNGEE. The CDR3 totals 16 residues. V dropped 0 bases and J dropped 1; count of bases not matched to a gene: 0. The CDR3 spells CASSVGTSGRSYEQYF. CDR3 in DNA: TGTGCCAGCAGCGTAGGGACTAGCGGGAGGTCCTACGAGCAGTACTTC.

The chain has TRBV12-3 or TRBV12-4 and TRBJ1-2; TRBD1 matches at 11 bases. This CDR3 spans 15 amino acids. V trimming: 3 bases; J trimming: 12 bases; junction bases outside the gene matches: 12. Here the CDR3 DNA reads TGTGCCAGCAGTTTGTCTAGGACAGGGGGCCCGTACGACACCTTC. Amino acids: CASSLSRTGGPYDTF.

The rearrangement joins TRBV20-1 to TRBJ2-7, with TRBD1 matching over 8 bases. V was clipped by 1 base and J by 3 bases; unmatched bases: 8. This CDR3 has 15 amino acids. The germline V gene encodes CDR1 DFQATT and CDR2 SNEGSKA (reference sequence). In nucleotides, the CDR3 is TGCAGTGCTAGAGTATTCGGACAGGGAGGCTACGAGCAGTACTTC. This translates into CSARVFGQGGYEQYF.

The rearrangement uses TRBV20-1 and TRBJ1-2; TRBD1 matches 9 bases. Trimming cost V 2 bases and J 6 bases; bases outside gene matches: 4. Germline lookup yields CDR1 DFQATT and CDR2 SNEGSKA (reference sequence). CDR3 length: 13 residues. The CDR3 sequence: CSARLWTGDGYTF. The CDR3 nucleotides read TGCAGTGCTAGACTCTGGACAGGGGATGGCTACACCTTC.

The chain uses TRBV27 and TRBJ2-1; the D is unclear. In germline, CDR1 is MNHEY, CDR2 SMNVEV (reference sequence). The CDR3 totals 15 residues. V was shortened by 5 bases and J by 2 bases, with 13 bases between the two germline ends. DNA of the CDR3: TGTGCCAGCAGTCCCCGACTCAACCCCTACAATGAGCAGTTCTTC. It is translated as CASSPRLNPYNEQFF.

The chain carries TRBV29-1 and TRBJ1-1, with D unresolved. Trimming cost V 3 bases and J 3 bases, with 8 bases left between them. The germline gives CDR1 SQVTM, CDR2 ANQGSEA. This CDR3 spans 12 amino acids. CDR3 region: CSVETEDTEAFF. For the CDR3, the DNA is TGCAGCGTTGAGACGGAGGACACTGAAGCTTTCTTT.

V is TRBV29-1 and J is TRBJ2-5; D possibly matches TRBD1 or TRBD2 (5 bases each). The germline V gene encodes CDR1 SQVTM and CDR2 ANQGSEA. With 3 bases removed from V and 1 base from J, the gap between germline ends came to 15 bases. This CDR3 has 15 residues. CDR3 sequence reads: CSVDWVRDLQETQYF. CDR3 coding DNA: TGCAGCGTTGATTGGGTACGGGACCTCCAAGAGACCCAGTACTTC. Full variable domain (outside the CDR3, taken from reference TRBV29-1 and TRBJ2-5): SAVISQKPSRDICQRGTSLTIQCQVDSQVTMMFWYRQQPGQSLTLIATANQGSEATYESGFVIDKFPISRPNLTFSTLTVSNMSPEDSSIYLCSVDWVRDLQETQYFGPGTRLLVL.

In DNA form, the CDR3 reads TGTGCCAGCAGCGAGGGGATCGGGACTGAAGCTTTCTTT. Translating it yields CASSEGIGTEAFF. The genes are TRBV9 and TRBJ1-1; the D gene is possibly TRBD1 (5 bases). V shed 3 bases and J shed 5 bases, with 11 bases lying between them. Looked up from germline, CDR1 is SGDLS and CDR2 is YYNGEE. This CDR3 comprises 13 residues.